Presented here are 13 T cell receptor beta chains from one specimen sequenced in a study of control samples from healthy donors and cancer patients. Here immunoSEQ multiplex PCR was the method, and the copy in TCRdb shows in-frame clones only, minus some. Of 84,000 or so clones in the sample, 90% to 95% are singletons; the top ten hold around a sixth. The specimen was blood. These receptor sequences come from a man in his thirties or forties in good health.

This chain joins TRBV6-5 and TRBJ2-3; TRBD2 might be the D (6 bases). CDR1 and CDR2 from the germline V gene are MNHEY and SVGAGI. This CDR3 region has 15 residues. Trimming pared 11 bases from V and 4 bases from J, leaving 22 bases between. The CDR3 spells CAGGPSASPPDTQYF. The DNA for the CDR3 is TGTGCCGGAGGGCCCAGTGCTAGCCCCCCAGATACGCAGTATTTT.

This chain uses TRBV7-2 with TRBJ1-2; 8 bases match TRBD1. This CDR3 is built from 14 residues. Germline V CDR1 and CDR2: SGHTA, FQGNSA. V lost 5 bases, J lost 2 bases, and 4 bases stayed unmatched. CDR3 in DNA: TGTGCCAGCAGCCCCCGGACAGGGAACTATGGCTACACCTTC. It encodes CASSPRTGNYGYTF.

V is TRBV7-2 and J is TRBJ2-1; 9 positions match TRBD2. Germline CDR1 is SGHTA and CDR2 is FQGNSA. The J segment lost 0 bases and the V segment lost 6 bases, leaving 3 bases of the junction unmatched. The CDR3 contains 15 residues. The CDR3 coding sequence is TGTGCCAGCAGGCTAGCGGGGAGCTCCTACAATGAGCAGTTCTTC. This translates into CASRLAGSSYNEQFF.

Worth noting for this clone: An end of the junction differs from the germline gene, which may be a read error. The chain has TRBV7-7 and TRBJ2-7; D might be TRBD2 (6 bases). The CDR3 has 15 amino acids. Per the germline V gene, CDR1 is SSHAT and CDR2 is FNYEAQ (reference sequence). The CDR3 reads CASSPLANPTYEQYF. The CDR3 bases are TGTGCTAGCAGCCCTCTAGCGAATCCGACCTACGAGCAGTACTTC.

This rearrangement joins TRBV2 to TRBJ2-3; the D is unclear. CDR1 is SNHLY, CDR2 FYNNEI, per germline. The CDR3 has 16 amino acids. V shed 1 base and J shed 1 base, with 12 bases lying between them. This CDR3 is CASSEEGRMGTDTQYF. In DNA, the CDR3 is TGTGCCAGCAGTGAAGAGGGCAGGATGGGCACAGATACGCAGTATTTT.

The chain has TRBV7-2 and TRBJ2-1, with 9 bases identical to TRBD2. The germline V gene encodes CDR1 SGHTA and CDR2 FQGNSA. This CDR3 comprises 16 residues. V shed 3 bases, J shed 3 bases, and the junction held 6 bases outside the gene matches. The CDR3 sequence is CASSFRTSDIYNEQFF. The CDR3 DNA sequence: TGTGCCAGCAGCTTCAGGACTAGCGATATCTACAATGAGCAGTTCTTC.

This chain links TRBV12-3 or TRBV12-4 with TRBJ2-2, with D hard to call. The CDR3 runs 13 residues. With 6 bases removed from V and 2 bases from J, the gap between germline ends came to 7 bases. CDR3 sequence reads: CASSRINTGELFF. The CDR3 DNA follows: TGTGCCAGCAGCCGCATCAACACCGGGGAGCTGTTTTTT.

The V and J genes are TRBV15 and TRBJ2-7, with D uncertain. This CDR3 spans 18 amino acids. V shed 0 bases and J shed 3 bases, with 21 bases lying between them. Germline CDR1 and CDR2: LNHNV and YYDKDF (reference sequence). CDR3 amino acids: CATSRDRARPLPGYEQYF. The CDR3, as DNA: TGTGCCACCAGCAGAGATCGGGCCAGACCGCTGCCTGGCTACGAGCAGTACTTC.

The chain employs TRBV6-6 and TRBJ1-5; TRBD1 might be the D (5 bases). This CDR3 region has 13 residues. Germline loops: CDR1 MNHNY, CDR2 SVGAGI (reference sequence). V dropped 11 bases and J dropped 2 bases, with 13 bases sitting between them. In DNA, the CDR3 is TGTGCCGGAGGTGAAGGGGGCAATCAGCCCCAGCATTTT. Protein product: CAGGEGGNQPQHF.

The CDR3, as DNA: TGTGCCAGCAGTTACAGGTTGGAGCAGTACTTC. This translates into CASSYRLEQYF. This sequence joins TRBV6-2 or TRBV6-3 and TRBJ2-7, with D unresolved. The germline V gene encodes CDR1 MNHEY and CDR2 SVGEGT. The length of the CDR3 is 11 residues. V was shortened by 2 bases and J by 7 bases, with 6 bases between the two germline ends.

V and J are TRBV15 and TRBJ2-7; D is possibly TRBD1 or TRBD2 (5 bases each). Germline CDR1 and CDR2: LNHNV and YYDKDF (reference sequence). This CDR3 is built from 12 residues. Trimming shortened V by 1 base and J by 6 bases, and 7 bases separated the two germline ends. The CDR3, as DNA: TGTGCCACCAGCAGAGGAGGGGTCGAGCAGTACTTC. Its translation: CATSRGGVEQYF.

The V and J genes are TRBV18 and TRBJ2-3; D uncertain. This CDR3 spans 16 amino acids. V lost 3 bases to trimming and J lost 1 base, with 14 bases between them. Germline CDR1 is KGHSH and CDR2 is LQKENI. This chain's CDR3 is CASSPSGGVGTDTQYF. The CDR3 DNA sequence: TGTGCCAGCTCACCTTCAGGCGGAGTGGGCACAGATACGCAGTATTTT.

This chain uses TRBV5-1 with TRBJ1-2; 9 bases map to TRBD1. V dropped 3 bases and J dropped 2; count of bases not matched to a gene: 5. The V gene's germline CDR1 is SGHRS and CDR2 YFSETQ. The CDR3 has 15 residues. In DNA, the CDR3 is TGCGCCAGCAGCTCTGCCGGGACAGGGAACTATGGCTACACCTTC. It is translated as CASSSAGTGNYGYTF.